This TCR beta chain appears in the sequencing data of a study of blood T cells in healthy people across ages. The wider study: With template switching, about one barcoded beta molecule was captured per two T cells.

Primed by a sample-barcoded 5' primer and a J-beta primer mix, a second PCR proceeded for 7 to 11 cycles. TCRdb re-analysed the 5' RACE reads in MiXCR, keeping a single row per CDR3 protein. The sample includes about 1,000,000 distinct CDR3 sequences, less than 50% of them seen just once. A remark on this clonotype: Its antigen is undetermined.

Germline trimming cut 0 bases from V and 0 bases from J; bases unmatched to any gene: 2. CDR1 and CDR2 (germline): MNHEY, SVGAGI. The CDR3 is 15 amino acids. Study-wide points: Donor CMV status, an unknown factor, possibly confounded changes in expanded clonotypes. The recorded TCR beta diversity per million T cells decreased in a roughly linear manner with age. Donors of long life had a larger count of naive CD4+ cells and greater diversity than aged donors.

The rearrangement links TRBV6-5 to TRBJ2-7; 7 nucleotides line up with TRBD1. This receptor was obtained from a woman aged 60-75 years in good health. Sequencing used blood. This CDR3 reads CASSYSQGFSYEQYF. The DNA for the CDR3 is TGTGCCAGCAGTTACTCACAGGGGTTCTCCTACGAGCAGTACTTC.